This is a list of T cell receptor beta chains from one sample in a study of T cells after yellow fever vaccination. TCRdb called the 5' RACE reads again in MiXCR, with one record for every CDR3 protein. The table lists some 350,000 distinct CDR3 sequences, 3% to 4.5% of them singletons. Sequenced material: PBMCs, taken 5 days after the yellow fever booster vaccination. The receptors shown here come from a man aged 18 to 29 who received the YFV17D yellow fever vaccine. Both conserved end residues are part of each CDR3. The D gene is left open where the match is weak. Not all rows give a size; the values are once, few, many and, for expanded clones, a class.

many	NA	TRBV4-3	TRBJ2-5	TGCGCCAGCAGCCGCTCTTTTGGGGGCGCGGAGACCCAGTACTTC	CASSRSFGGAETQYF
NA	NA	TRBV12-3/TRBV12-4	TRBJ1-2	TGTGCCAGCAGGCGACAGGAGGAAAACACCTTC	CASRRQEENTF
many	TRBD1	TRBV6-5	TRBJ1-5	TGTGCCAGCGGACAGGGCTCCTGGTCTCAGCCCCAGCATTTT	CASGQGSWSQPQHF
few	NA	TRBV30	TRBJ2-2	TGTGCCTGGAGAAGAATAAACACCGGGGAGCTGTTTTTT	CAWRRINTGELFF
many	TRBD1	TRBV28	TRBJ2-2	TGTGCCAGCAGCCCAAACCGCCCTTCGGCAGGGGGTAACATCGGGGAGCTGTTTTTT	CASSPNRPSAGGNIGELFF
NA	NA	TRBV7-3	TRBJ2-1	TGTGCCAGCAGCCCTAAAGGAAGGCACGATGAGCAGTTCTTC	CASSPKGRHDEQFF
many	NA	TRBV5-1	TRBJ2-1	TGCGCCAGCAGCCAAACCCGGGGATTTGAGCAGTTCTTC	CASSQTRGFEQFF
NA	NA	TRBV20-1	TRBJ2-7	TGCAGTGCCCAAGGGGGGGCCCGCTCCTACGAGCAGTACTTC	CSAQGGARSYEQYF
few	NA	TRBV5-1	TRBJ1-4	TGCGCCAGCAGCCCCTCCGGAGACAGCGTAACTGAAAAACTGTTTTTT	CASSPSGDSVTEKLFF
many	NA	TRBV9	TRBJ2-5	TGTGCCAGCAGCGTAGGATTCCGGGAAGAGACCCAGTACTTC	CASSVGFREETQYF
NA	TRBD1	TRBV7-2	TRBJ1-2	TGTGCCAGCAGCACTCCAGGGGGTAGCGGCTACACCTTC	CASSTPGGSGYTF
few	NA	TRBV9	TRBJ2-7	TGTGCCAGCAGCGTAGGGGGCCGGCCGGGGGAGCAGTACTTC	CASSVGGRPGEQYF
NA	NA	TRBV18	TRBJ2-5	TGTGCCAGCTCACCACGGGACGGAGGGGCGGAGACCCAGTACTTC	CASSPRDGGAETQYF
few	TRBD1	TRBV20-1	TRBJ1-6	TGCAGTGCTCGGCCTGGAAATCCGGGACAGGGCCACTCACCCCTCCACTTT	CSARPGNPGQGHSPLHF
NA	NA	TRBV5-1	TRBJ1-1	TGCGCCAGCAGCTTGGTAGAAGGGGATAACACTGAAGCTTTCTTT	CASSLVEGDNTEAFF
few	NA	TRBV5-6	TRBJ2-2	TGTGCCAGCAGCCGTGGTGGCGGGGAGCTGTTTTTT	CASSRGGGELFF
many	TRBD2	TRBV20-1	TRBJ2-1	TGCAGTGCCCACCGGACTAGCGGGGGTGAGCAGTTCTTC	CSAHRTSGGEQFF
few	NA	TRBV7-2	TRBJ2-2	TGTGCCAGCAGCTTAGCGATACAGCCCACCGGGGAGCTGTTTTTT	CASSLAIQPTGELFF
few	NA	TRBV4-1	TRBJ2-1	TGCGCCAGCAGCCAAGAGCACGTCGACAGCTCCTACAATGAGCAGTTCTTC	CASSQEHVDSSYNEQFF
NA	NA	TRBV7-9	TRBJ2-7	TGTGCCAGCAGCGGCCCTGTCCTTACTCACTACGAGCAGTACTTC	CASSGPVLTHYEQYF
many	TRBD2	TRBV7-3	TRBJ2-1	TGTGCCAGCCCTAGACTGAATAGCGGGGGCCATGGGAATGAGCAGTTCTTC	CASPRLNSGGHGNEQFF
NA	TRBD1	TRBV20-1	TRBJ1-5	TGCAGTGCCGGACAGGGCGATCAGCCCCAGCATTTT	CSAGQGDQPQHF